Below are 2 T cell receptor beta chains sequenced from a single sample in a study of blood T cell repertoires in COVID-19. Measured with immunoSEQ multiplex PCR; TCRdb has only the in-frame clones, and not every one. Here the sample spans 170,000 or so clones, about 88% being singletons. Source material: peripheral blood. The source of these receptors is a man in his forties or fifties with active or convalescent COVID-19.

The genes are TRBV3-1 (or the pseudogene TRBV3-2) and TRBJ1-6; 8 bases are a match to TRBD1. From germline, CDR1 is LGHDT and CDR2 YNNKEL (reference sequence). The CDR3 runs 15 residues. The J segment lost 7 bases and the V segment lost 4 bases, leaving 6 bases of the junction unmatched. Written as DNA, the CDR3 is TGTGCCAGCAGCCCTACAGGGGGGGAAAATTCACCCCTCCACTTT. The encoded protein is CASSPTGGENSPLHF.

The chain uses TRBV6-1 and TRBJ2-5; TRBD2 agrees at 10 bases. Germline CDR1 is MNHNS and CDR2 is SASEGT. This CDR3 is 16 amino acids long. Losses at the gene ends were 3 bases for V and 5 bases for J; bases not matched to a gene: 9. CDR3 bases: TGTGCCAGCAGTGACCTACTAGCGGGGATAGGGGAGACCCAGTACTTC. Its translation: CASSDLLAGIGETQYF.